This T cell receptor beta chain was sequenced in a study of OX40 agonist ivuxolimab in advanced cancers. The protocol was immunoSEQ multiplex PCR, while the TCRdb copy is restricted to in-frame clones and leaves out a portion. Of some 97,000 clones detected, approximately 90% appear once; the ten largest clones hold roughly 0.53%. The clonotype originates from an adult with an advanced solid tumor such as melanoma, head and neck, liver or kidney cancer. Sequencing was performed on CD4+ or CD8+ T cells sorted from blood, taken in a trial of the OX40 agonist ivuxolimab.

The CDR3 reads CASTGLAGNTGELFF. The CDR3 DNA reads TGTGCCAGCACCGGACTAGCGGGGAACACCGGGGAGCTGTTTTTT. The chain recombines TRBV27 with TRBJ2-2, with 11 bases matching TRBD2. Trimming cost V 7 bases and J 1 base; bases outside gene matches: 2. In germline, CDR1 is MNHEY, CDR2 SMNVEV (reference sequence). This CDR3 spans 15 amino acids.